These 3 T cell receptor beta chains share one sample of origin, sequenced in a study of beta chain features in type 1 diabetes. Every bit of the isolated RNA underwent reverse transcription, so sequencing read expressed TCRB transcripts. Some clones are missing from TCRdb's copy, which holds only in-frame ones; the method was immunoSEQ multiplex PCR. The sample lists about 260,000 clones, more than 65% occurring once. The sequencing input was naive CD4+ T cells from blood. These receptors came from a man aged 30 to 39 in good health.

This clone was recorded only once. The V gene is TRBV21-1, the J gene TRBJ2-7; the table calls TRBD2, which could not be checked here. TRBV21-1 is described as a pseudogene. The CDR3 is 18 amino acids. The CDR3 DNA reads as TGTGCCAGCAGCCTCAAAGGGGCGACTAGGGCAGCTCGATACGAGCAGTACTTC. Amino acids: CASSLKGATRAARYEQYF.

The chain employs TRBV27 and TRBJ2-1, with TRBD1 matching over 7 bases. From germline, CDR1 is MNHEY and CDR2 SMNVEV (reference sequence). Germline trimming cut 5 bases from V and 10 bases from J; bases unmatched to any gene: 8. The CDR3 is made up of 13 amino acids. The CDR3 DNA reads TGTGCCAGCAGTCCACAGGGGTTTAGGGAGCAGTTCTTC. This sequence encodes CASSPQGFREQFF.

This sequence joins TRBV7-2 and TRBJ2-1; D could derive from TRBD1 or TRBD2 (5 bases each). The CDR3 sequence is 13 residues long. Trimming cost V 8 bases and J 7 bases, with 15 bases left between them. Germline CDR1 and CDR2: SGHTA and FQGNSA. Written as DNA, the CDR3 is TGTGCCAGCGTCCGGGACCCCGATAATGAGCAGTTCTTC. Its translation: CASVRDPDNEQFF.